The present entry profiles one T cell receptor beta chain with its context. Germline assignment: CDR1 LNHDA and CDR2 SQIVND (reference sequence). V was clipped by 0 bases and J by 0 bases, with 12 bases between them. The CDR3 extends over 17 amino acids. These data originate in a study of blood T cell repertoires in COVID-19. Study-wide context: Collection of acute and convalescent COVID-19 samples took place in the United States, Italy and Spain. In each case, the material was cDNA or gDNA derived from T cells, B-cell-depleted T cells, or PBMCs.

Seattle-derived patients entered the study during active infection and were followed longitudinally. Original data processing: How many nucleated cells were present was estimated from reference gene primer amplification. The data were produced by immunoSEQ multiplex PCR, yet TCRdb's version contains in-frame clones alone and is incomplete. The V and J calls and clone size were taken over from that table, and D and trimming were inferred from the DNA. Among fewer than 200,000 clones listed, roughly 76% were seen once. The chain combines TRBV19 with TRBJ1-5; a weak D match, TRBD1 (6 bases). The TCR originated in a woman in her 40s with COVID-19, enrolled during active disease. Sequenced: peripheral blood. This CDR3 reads CASSIDLTDSSNQPQHF. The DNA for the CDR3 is TGTGCCAGTAGTATAGATCTTACGGACAGTAGCAATCAGCCCCAGCATTTT.